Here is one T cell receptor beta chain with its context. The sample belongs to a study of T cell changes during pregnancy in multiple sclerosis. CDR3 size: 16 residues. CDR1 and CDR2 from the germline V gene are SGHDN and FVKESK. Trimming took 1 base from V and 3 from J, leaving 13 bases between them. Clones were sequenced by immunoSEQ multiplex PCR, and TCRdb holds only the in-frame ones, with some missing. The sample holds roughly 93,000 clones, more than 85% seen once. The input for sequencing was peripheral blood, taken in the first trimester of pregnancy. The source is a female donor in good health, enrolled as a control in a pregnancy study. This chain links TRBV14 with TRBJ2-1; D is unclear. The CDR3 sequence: CASSQALTPGYNEQFF. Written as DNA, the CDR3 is TGTGCCAGCAGCCAAGCGCTAACTCCTGGCTACAATGAGCAGTTCTTC.